This TCR beta chain was retrieved from a study of cytomegalovirus exposure and HLA in healthy donors (dated by TCRdb to the late 2010s). Regarding the research as a whole: In an earlier analysis of around 540 of the donors, approximately 300 Gb of sequence data and just under 120 million unique TCR beta sequences from roughly 180 million T cells were reported. The number of donors typed differed by locus, with 629-630 for A, B, C, DRB1 and DQB1, roughly 550 for DQA1, some 570 for DPA1, and some 440 for DPB1. In the later analysis, no new phenotypic data were used to find candidate immune exposures; instead, reliance was placed on TCR beta sequences and their occurrence across donors. A later genetic analysis took genome-wide SNP genotypes for about 65% of the 666 donors and used that subset as a discovery cohort. To predict cytomegalovirus infection status, the study brought together high-throughput TCR immunosequencing, statistical association of individual TCRs with disease status, and machine learning. Besides the first cohort of 666 subjects, a separate validation cohort made up of 120 different subjects was used. Using immunosequencing, the study profiled T cell repertoires from 666 subjects and related those repertoires to cytomegalovirus serostatus. Roughly 5 DR-DQ haplotypes were handled as single units for association and clustering, since linkage in the cohort was strong. A later analysis re-analyzed previously published TCR beta repertoires from roughly 600 donors and added high-resolution HLA genotyping to study TCR occurrence patterns. An earlier analysis of roughly 600 of the donors used high-throughput TCR beta sequencing to judge whether each TCR beta V gene segment behaved as functional or pseudogenic. Among the roughly 390 genotyped donors, around 81% belonged to the genetic ancestry cluster associated with self-reported Caucasian donors. Donor age, sex, ethnicity and CMV serostatus were compiled together with the repertoire data. Both class I and class II loci were covered by HLA typing, at four-digit resolution. Among some 400 genotyped donors of the cohort, an average of approximately 220,000 unique TCR beta nucleotide sequences was sequenced per donor, of which about 18% were non-productive. Every repertoire in the discovery cohort had been generated on one and the same sequencing platform. The study aimed to test whether signatures of past pathogen exposure could be identified by cataloging public T cell receptors. An early release covering 550 to 700 HLA-typed donors comprised about 300 gigabases of sequencing data and approximately 80 million unique TCR sequences. General findings and caveats noted by the study authors: Because counts were too low, approximately 15 rarely observed V segments, including chromosome 9 orphons, were excluded from the earlier analysis of 587 of the donors. In vitro tests confirmed that a few of the cytomegalovirus-associated TCR beta chains recognize cytomegalovirus antigens. A further reported finding was that TCR beta sequences accurately predicted the HLA-A and HLA-B alleles for most subjects in the first cohort. In both the original and validation cohorts, the classifier was reported to diagnose cytomegalovirus status with high specificity and sensitivity. Sequencing depth was assumed to be roughly uniform across donors in the presence/absence analyses, though that assumption may not hold. The study gave a list of some 150 TCR beta chains associated with cytomegalovirus. It was suggested by the authors that the approach could potentially be generalized to other disease states and immunological phenotypes. Most TCR sequences were observed very rarely across donors, whereas some public TCRs were present in many individuals. Linkage disequilibrium might explain the correlated functional status among segregating V segments, but an unknown experimental factor could not be excluded. Compared with equally common non-associated chains, HLA-associated TCR beta chains in a later analysis were more clonally expanded and had lower generation probabilities. A later analysis reported that several top co-occurrence clusters appeared linked to parvovirus B19, influenza, CMV and Epstein-Barr virus. Some IMGT-functional V segments, including TRBV6-2 and TRBV6-3, could not be told apart with the 87-base-pair reads, so those segments were excluded. HLA typing was unavailable for some donors at each locus, so association tests used only the typed subset. Assigning TCR associations to individual alleles was difficult when HLA alleles, especially DR and DQ, strongly co-occurred. Compared with the approximately 600-donor mean, donors in an Asian-associated ancestry cluster had fewer N-insertions in productive TCRs, according to a later genetic analysis. The cohort was sequenced for TCR beta chains only, and without alpha or paired-chain data the features that could be detected were limited. According to a later analysis, TCR association rates differed among HLA loci, with DRB1 alleles showing the most associated TCRs and HLA-C alleles showing the fewest. For the cohort, immune exposure information was limited to CMV serostatus. A later genetic analysis associated a missense DCLRE1C variant with V-gene and J-gene trimming of TCR beta chains, and an independent cohort replicated the association. Broadly in line with IMGT annotations, most TCR beta V segments showed up in productive rearrangements about 87% or about 30% of the time in an earlier analysis of under 700 of the donors. The sequencing pipeline was judged likely to have produced a cluster of highly shared sequence variants as a technical artifact. According to a later analysis, most CMV-associated TCR beta chains appeared to be HLA-restricted, and the HLA associations seemed to be driven largely by CMV exposure. Specific HLA alleles were associated with some 15,000 TCR beta sequences at a false discovery rate of 0.05 in a later analysis.

The cohort comprised some 730 healthy bone marrow donors. Cohort members were all nominally healthy when sampled, although unrecorded immune exposures were likely present. The donor was CMV seropositive and was included in the group of about 290 seropositive cohort members. A peripheral blood sample was provided by each donor, and peripheral blood mononuclear cells were used for TCR beta sequencing. The Qiagen DNeasy Blood Extraction Kit was used to extract genomic DNA from the blood cell samples. The library was produced with the immunoSEQ multiplex PCR assay. For the multiplex PCR, a mixture combining 60 forward primers for TCR Vbeta segments and 13 reverse primers for TCR Jbeta segments was used. The CDR3 region of rearranged TCR beta genes was amplified from genomic DNA by a multiplex PCR assay. The amplified TCR beta libraries were sequenced on the Illumina HiSeq System as 87-base-pair reads. Per the source publication's procedure: In a later analysis, some 80 million unique TCR beta chains were counted across the roughly 700 repertoires, and some 10 million of these chains were shared by at least two donors. To remove PCR and sequencing errors, raw reads were error-corrected and collapsed into unique sequences using a nearest-neighbor algorithm that merged closely related sequences. V, D and J gene segments were assigned by aligning CDR3 sequences to IMGT reference sequences. Each retained sequence needed at least a six-nucleotide match to both a V gene segment and a J gene segment. A rearrangement was called productive if the CDR3 had no stop codons and remained in frame with V and J, and every other rearrangement was called non-productive. Following IMGT convention, CDR3 was defined as the stretch from the second conserved V-encoded cysteine to the conserved J-encoded phenylalanine. The earlier analysis of about 590 of the donors excluded sequences that lacked an unambiguous match to a single V gene segment. In an earlier analysis of around 590 of the donors, a V segment was called functional when productive rearrangements were above 56.7%, and segregating when the standard deviation between donors exceeded 5%. A statistical classification framework was built to diagnose cytomegalovirus status from the catalog of TCR beta chain sequences. In a later analysis, TCR nucleotide sequences were compared against IMGT/GENE-DB human TR gene sequences so that V and J genes could be assigned. A later analysis assigned CDR3 sequences and most-parsimonious VDJ recombination scenarios with the TCRdist pipeline. In a later analysis, each TCR beta chain was defined by its CDR3 amino acid sequence together with its V-gene family, and reads lacking a unique V-gene family were excluded. To address suspected cross-contamination and a sequencing artifact, a later analysis removed around 600 highly shared, low-generation-probability nucleotide sequences. In a later analysis, a clonal expansion index was calculated for each public chain from normalized within-repertoire ranks of inferred template counts. A later analysis computed generation probabilities with a VDJ recombination model fitted to out-of-frame rearrangements, and checked the results against IGoR. A later analysis scored TCR-TCR, TCR-HLA and TCR-CMV co-occurrence with hypergeometric tests, applying a repertoire-size bias correction to TCR pairs. False discovery rates were estimated in a later analysis by permuting HLA or CMV assignments 20 times. In a later analysis, co-occurring TCRs were grouped using DBSCAN, with TCRdist sequence similarity added in when clustering inside HLA-allele-positive subsets. Co-occurrence clustering excluded repertoires with fewer than 30,000 or more than 120,000 public chains, plus five with anomalous nucleotide sharing. TCRdb provides this immuneACCESS table in a form limited to in-frame rearrangements. Some clones are lacking; in checked studies, under half of them reflect an unresolved V gene, and why the rest are absent is not known. V and J calls and clone size are given by that table; D and trimming were obtained from the DNA. This sample holds around 150,000 clones; approximately 80% were observed only once. The biggest ten clones account for roughly 4.2% of the sample.

This clone was counted between two and nine times. The antigen it binds to is not known. The record has no base qualities; no much larger clone is one base away. The CDR3 runs 12 amino acids, cysteine and phenylalanine included. The only DNA kept is the CDR3, 36 bases in frame from the first base. The trim is 4 bases for V and 6 bases for J, with a gap of 11 bases between the germline ends. The germline V gene specifies SGHRS as CDR1 and YFSETQ as CDR2. The sample comprised PBMCs. The receptor's source is a middle-aged man in good health and CMV-seropositive. The sequence links TRBV5-1 to TRBJ2-7; no D gene can be assigned with confidence. The CDR3 reads CASSPRNREQYF. The nucleotide sequence is given as TGCGCCAGCAGCCCCAGGAACCGCGAGCAGTACTTC.